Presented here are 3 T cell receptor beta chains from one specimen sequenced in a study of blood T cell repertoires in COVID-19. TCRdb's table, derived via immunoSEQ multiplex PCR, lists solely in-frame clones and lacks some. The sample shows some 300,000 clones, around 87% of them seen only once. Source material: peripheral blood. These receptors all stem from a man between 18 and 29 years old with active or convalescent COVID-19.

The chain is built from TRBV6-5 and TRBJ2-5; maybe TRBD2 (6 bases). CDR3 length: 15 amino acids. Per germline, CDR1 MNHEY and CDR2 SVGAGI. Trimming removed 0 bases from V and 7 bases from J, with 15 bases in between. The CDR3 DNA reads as TGTGCCAGCAGTTACTCGGCGGGAAGGGCGGGGACCCAGTACTTC. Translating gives CASSYSAGRAGTQYF.

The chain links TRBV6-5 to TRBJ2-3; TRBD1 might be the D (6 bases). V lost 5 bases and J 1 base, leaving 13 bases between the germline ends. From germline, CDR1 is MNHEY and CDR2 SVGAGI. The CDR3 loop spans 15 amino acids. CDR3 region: CASSPGVRGTDTQYF. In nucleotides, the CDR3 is TGTGCCAGCAGTCCAGGGGTTCGGGGCACAGATACGCAGTATTTT.

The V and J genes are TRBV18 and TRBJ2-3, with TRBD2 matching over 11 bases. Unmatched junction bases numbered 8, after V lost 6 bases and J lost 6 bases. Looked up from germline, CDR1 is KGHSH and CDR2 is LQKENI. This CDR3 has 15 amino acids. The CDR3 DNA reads TGTGCCAGCTCGGCGGTGACTAGCGGGGTCGATACGCAGTATTTT. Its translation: CASSAVTSGVDTQYF.